This TCR beta chain was found in a study of cytomegalovirus exposure and HLA in healthy donors. Broader study findings: Reports state that TCR beta sequences accurately predicted most subjects' HLA-A and HLA-B alleles. Most of the TCR beta V segments (in an earlier analysis) were productive either about 87% or about 30% of the time.

V was clipped by 5 bases and J by 5 bases, with 12 bases between them. Germline V gene sequence: CDR1 MNHEY, CDR2 SVGAGI. There are 14 residues in the CDR3. PCR primers comprised 60 Vbeta and 13 Jbeta primers. Method: immunoSEQ multiplex PCR; TCRdb's copy keeps in-frame clones and lacks some. The repertoire has about 110,000 clones, 75% to 85% of them found once; the top ten carry less than 2%. For this clone: As yet, its antigen is unknown.

Healthy individuals who donated bone marrow served as the donors. Material for sequencing was PBMCs. The receptor was derived from a man between 45 and 60 years old in good health and CMV-seronegative. The chain recombines TRBV6-5 with TRBJ1-4; weak D call: TRBD1 (5 bases). CDR3 sequence (DNA): TGTGCCAGCAGTACTAGGGAGGGGAATGAAAAACTGTTTTTT. As protein: CASSTREGNEKLFF.